This is a list of T cell receptor beta chains from one sample in a study of T cell changes during pregnancy in multiple sclerosis. Sequenced by immunoSEQ multiplex PCR; TCRdb stores in-frame clones only, minus some. The sample lists around 63,000 clones; roughly 91% were seen once. This specimen consisted of peripheral blood, obtained in the third trimester of pregnancy. The receptor set was obtained from a female donor in good health, enrolled as a control in a pregnancy study. Both conserved end residues are part of each CDR3. A D gene is named only where the DNA matches it firmly. Some rows mark clone size as missing; the rest say once, few, many or name a class of expanded clone.

cdr3_nt,cdr3_aa,d_call,clone_size,j_call,v_call
TGTGCCAGTAGTTTTCATGAGGCTATGAACACTGAAGCTTTCTTT,CASSFHEAMNTEAFF,-,-,TRBJ1-1,TRBV19
TGTGCCAGCAGCCAGGGGGCGGCGGGCGAGCAGTACTTC,CASSQGAAGEQYF,TRBD1,-,TRBJ2-7,TRBV27
TGTGCCAGCAGGCAGACCGGGACAGGGTCCGAGCAGTACTTC,CASRQTGTGSEQYF,TRBD1,-,TRBJ2-7,TRBV7-2
TGTGCCAGCTCACTAACGGGAAGATCCTTTAACACTGAAGCTTTCTTT,CASSLTGRSFNTEAFF,-,few,TRBJ1-1,TRBV18
TGTGCCAGCAGTGACCTAAGGGGAGATACGCAGTATTTT,CASSDLRGDTQYF,-,once,TRBJ2-3,TRBV6-4
TGCAGCGTGGAAAACAGGGGCCGCACAGATACGCAGTATTTT,CSVENRGRTDTQYF,TRBD1,-,TRBJ2-3,TRBV29-1
TGTGCCAGCAGTCCGGGACAGGGCTACGAGCAGTACTTC,CASSPGQGYEQYF,TRBD1,-,TRBJ2-7,TRBV27
TGTGCCACCAGCCCCCGAGGGCTAGCTGACTCCCACGAGCAGTACTTC,CATSPRGLADSHEQYF,-,-,TRBJ2-7,TRBV15
TGTGCCAGTCGGTCCGGGACAGGCAGCGTGGTACTGTATTTT,CASRSGTGSVVLYF,TRBD1,-,TRBJ2-3,TRBV6-5
TGCGCCAGCAGTGAGCCCGGGGATGTAGAGACCCAGTACTTC,CASSEPGDVETQYF,-,-,TRBJ2-5,TRBV10-2
TGTGCCAGTCAGGGGGTTGACTACAATGAGCAGTTCTTC,CASQGVDYNEQFF,TRBD1,once,TRBJ2-1,TRBV7-6
TGTGCCAGCAGTTTCCAGCGGAGGAACACCGGGGAGCTGTTTTTT,CASSFQRRNTGELFF,-,-,TRBJ2-2,TRBV27
TGTGCCAGCAGCTTGGCCCCTGGACAGGGTACAGATACGCAGTATTTT,CASSLAPGQGTDTQYF,TRBD1,-,TRBJ2-3,TRBV5-6
TGTGCCAGCAGCTTAGGGCGCGGGGGCCACACAGATACGCAGTATTTT,CASSLGRGGHTDTQYF,-,-,TRBJ2-3,TRBV11-2
TGTGCCTCCCGAGAGGCGGGGGGGGCAGATACGCAGTATTTT,CASREAGGADTQYF,TRBD2,-,TRBJ2-3,TRBV30
TGTGCCAGCAGTTTGCGCGGGACTAGTGGCCACAATGAGCAGTTCTTC,CASSLRGTSGHNEQFF,TRBD2,-,TRBJ2-1,TRBV6-4
TGTGCCAGCAGCCCTGTCTTTGGGGCCAACGTCCTGACTTTC,CASSPVFGANVLTF,-,-,TRBJ2-6,TRBV6-4
TGTGCCAGTAGTATTTCGGGTTCGCGGATGAACACTGAAGCTTTCTTT,CASSISGSRMNTEAFF,-,-,TRBJ1-1,TRBV19
TGTGCCAGCAGCTTAACGGTCTTAGAGACCCAGTACTTC,CASSLTVLETQYF,-,-,TRBJ2-5,TRBV11-3
TGTGCCAGCAGCTTCCCCCGGAGTCGCTCTTTCGATGAGCAGTTCTTC,CASSFPRSRSFDEQFF,-,-,TRBJ2-1,TRBV7-8
TGTGCCAGCAGCTTGGGGCTAGCGGGAGAAAAGTTCTTC,CASSLGLAGEKFF,TRBD2,-,TRBJ2-1,TRBV5-4
TGTGCCAGCAGCCAAGATAACTCCTACGAGCAGTACTTC,CASSQDNSYEQYF,-,once,TRBJ2-7,TRBV4-2
TGTGCCAGCAGTTTATCGAACGGCGACTACACAGATACGCAGTATTTT,CASSLSNGDYTDTQYF,-,-,TRBJ2-3,TRBV27
TGTGCCAGCAGTTTGGGCGGGAGGGCCGGTCCCAGTACGCAGTATTTT,CASSLGGRAGPSTQYF,TRBD2,-,TRBJ2-3,TRBV27
TGCGCCAGCAGCTTGGGACTAGCGGGAGTTTACGAGCAGTACTTC,CASSLGLAGVYEQYF,TRBD2,-,TRBJ2-7,TRBV5-1
TGCGCCAGCAGCCTCTTCTCCCTGGAGAATGAGCAGTTCTTC,CASSLFSLENEQFF,-,once,TRBJ2-1,TRBV5-1
TGTGCCAGCAGTTTCTCCCAGGGATACACCGGGGAGCTGTTTTTT,CASSFSQGYTGELFF,-,-,TRBJ2-2,TRBV28
TGTGCCAGCAGCTTCGACAGTACCTACGAGCAGTACTTC,CASSFDSTYEQYF,-,-,TRBJ2-7,TRBV5-5
TGTGCCAGTAGTATCGGGACATTGAACGAGCAGTACTTC,CASSIGTLNEQYF,-,-,TRBJ2-7,TRBV19
TGTGCCAGCTCATCGGCCCTCCGGGGGGCAGGGACTGAAGCTTTCTTT,CASSSALRGAGTEAFF,-,-,TRBJ1-1,TRBV18
TGTGCCAGCAGCTTGTCACAGGGGGAGTTGAACACTGAAGCTTTCTTT,CASSLSQGELNTEAFF,TRBD1,few,TRBJ1-1,TRBV11-1
TGTGCCAGTAGTTCCCTGACTAGCGGGATCTACAATGAGCAGTTCTTC,CASSSLTSGIYNEQFF,TRBD2,-,TRBJ2-1,TRBV19
TGTGCCAGCAGTATACAGGGTACTAGCACAGATACGCAGTATTTT,CASSIQGTSTDTQYF,-,-,TRBJ2-3,TRBV27
TGTGCCAGCAGCTTGGCCGGGGGTGCAGAGACCCAGTACTTC,CASSLAGGAETQYF,-,-,TRBJ2-5,TRBV5-6
TGTGCCAGCAGTTCGCCGGGACTTTCCTACGAGCAGTACTTC,CASSSPGLSYEQYF,-,-,TRBJ2-7,TRBV28
TGCGCCAGCAGCCTTAGGACAGGGTCAGATACGCAGTATTTT,CASSLRTGSDTQYF,TRBD1,-,TRBJ2-3,TRBV5-1
TGTGCCAGCGACATTTGGGGGGACACTGAAGCTTTCTTT,CASDIWGDTEAFF,-,-,TRBJ1-1,TRBV6-1
TGTGCTAGTGAGGCCGACCGGGAGAATTATGAAAAACTGTTTTTT,CASEADRENYEKLFF,-,-,TRBJ1-4,TRBV12-5
TGTGCCATCAATAGGTCGGCCAGCGGGAGGGGCGAGCAGTACTTC,CAINRSASGRGEQYF,TRBD2,-,TRBJ2-7,TRBV10-3
TGTGCCAGCAGCTCGTACACTGAAGCTTTCTTT,CASSSYTEAFF,-,few,TRBJ1-1,TRBV7-2
TGTGCCTGGGCGCCCGGGACAGGGAGGAACACTGAAGCTTTCTTT,CAWAPGTGRNTEAFF,TRBD1,-,TRBJ1-1,TRBV30
TGTGCCAGCAGGAGAAACAATGAGCAGTTCTTC,CASRRNNEQFF,-,-,TRBJ2-1,TRBV28
TGTGCCAGCTCCCCTCCGGGACTATCATTCACAGATACGCAGTATTTT,CASSPPGLSFTDTQYF,TRBD2,-,TRBJ2-3,TRBV13
TGTGCCAGCAGCTTGGGTTTACAAGAGCAGTACTTC,CASSLGLQEQYF,-,-,TRBJ2-7,TRBV5-4
TGTGCCAGCTCACGGGCCCAGGGGGATGAGCAGTTCTTC,CASSRAQGDEQFF,TRBD1,-,TRBJ2-1,TRBV18